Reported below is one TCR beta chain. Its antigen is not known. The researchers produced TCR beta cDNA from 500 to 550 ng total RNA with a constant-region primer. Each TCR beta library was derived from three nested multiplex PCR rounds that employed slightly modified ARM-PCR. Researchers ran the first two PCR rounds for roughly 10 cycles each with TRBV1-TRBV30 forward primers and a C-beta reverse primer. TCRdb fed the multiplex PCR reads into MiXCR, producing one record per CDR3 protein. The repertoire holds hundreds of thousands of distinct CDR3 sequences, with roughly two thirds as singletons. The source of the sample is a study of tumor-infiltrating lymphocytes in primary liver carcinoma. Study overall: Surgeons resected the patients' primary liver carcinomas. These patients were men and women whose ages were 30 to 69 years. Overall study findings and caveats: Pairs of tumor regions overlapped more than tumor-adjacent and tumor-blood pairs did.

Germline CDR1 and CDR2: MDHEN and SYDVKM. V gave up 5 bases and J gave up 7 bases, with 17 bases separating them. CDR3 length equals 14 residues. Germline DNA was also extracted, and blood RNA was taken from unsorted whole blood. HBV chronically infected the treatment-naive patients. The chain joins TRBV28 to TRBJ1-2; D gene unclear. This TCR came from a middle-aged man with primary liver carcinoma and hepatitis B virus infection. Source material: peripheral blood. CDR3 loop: CASSPARTNRGYTF. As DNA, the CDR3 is TGTGCCAGCAGTCCTGCCCGGACGAACCGTGGCTACACCTTC.